The 31 T cell receptor beta chains listed next were all sequenced from one sample in a study of cytotoxic CD8 clonotypes in ibrutinib-treated CLL. Repertoires were generated with immunoSEQ multiplex PCR, while TCRdb's copy carries only in-frame clones and drops some. The table includes about 17,000 clones, around two thirds detected once. Specimen: PBMCs, collected after 12 months of ibrutinib treatment. These receptors all come from a human donor with chronic lymphocytic leukemia.

The rearrangement joins TRBV14 to TRBJ2-3; 9 bases are shared with TRBD1. V was pared by 1 base and J by 4 bases, with 3 bases of the junction left unmatched. Germline-derived CDR1 and CDR2 are SGHDN and FVKESK. The CDR3 spans 15 residues. CDR3 sequence reads: CASSQGDRDADTQYF. The CDR3, as DNA: TGTGCCAGCAGCCAAGGGGACAGGGACGCAGATACGCAGTATTTT.

This chain connects TRBV7-9 to TRBJ2-5; TRBD2 matches at 12 bases. Trimming took 5 bases from V and 5 from J; bases not matched to a gene: 3. The CDR3 runs 14 residues. CDR1 and CDR2 (germline): SEHNR, FQNEAQ (reference sequence). The CDR3 protein is CASSVTSGSETQYF. The CDR3 nucleotides are TGTGCCAGCAGCGTGACTAGCGGGAGCGAGACCCAGTACTTC.

This clone is a singleton in its sample. This chain uses TRBV19 with TRBJ1-5; 7 bases map to TRBD1. The CDR3 runs 14 residues. From germline, CDR1 is LNHDA and CDR2 SQIVND (reference sequence). With V trimmed by 2 bases and J by 7 bases, 5 bases remained unmatched. In DNA, the CDR3 is TGTGCCAGTAGTATAAAGTCAGGGGGACAGCCCCAGCATTTT. As protein: CASSIKSGGQPQHF.

The rearrangement links TRBV6-5 to TRBJ1-2; TRBD1 agrees at 8 bases. This CDR3 spans 15 amino acids. The V gene's germline CDR1 is MNHEY and CDR2 SVGAGI. V gave up 8 bases and J gave up 6 bases; unmatched junction bases: 14. The DNA for the CDR3 is TGTGCCAGCGGACCCTCCGACAGGGGAAGAGATGGCTACACCTTC. This sequence encodes CASGPSDRGRDGYTF.

V and J are TRBV18 and TRBJ2-7, with D possibly TRBD1 on 5 matching bases. Deletions cut 0 bases from V and 5 bases from J, with 17 bases between. Germline V gene lookup returns CDR1 KGHSH and CDR2 LQKENI. The CDR3 is 16 amino acids. The CDR3 reads CASSPPNTGAGDEQYF. The CDR3 DNA sequence: TGTGCCAGCTCACCACCCAACACAGGCGCCGGCGACGAGCAGTACTTC.

The rearrangement links TRBV9 to TRBJ2-5, with D hard to call. Germline assignment: CDR1 SGDLS and CDR2 YYNGEE. V lost 0 bases and J lost 5, with 14 bases in between. The CDR3 has 15 amino acids. The CDR3 DNA reads TGTGCCAGCAGCGTAGCAGGAGTGGCCTGGGAGACCCAGTACTTC. This gives the protein CASSVAGVAWETQYF.

The chain couples TRBV30 to TRBJ1-4; no definite D call. The V and J ends lost 1 base and 8 bases respectively, with 14 bases between them. There are 14 residues in the CDR3. In germline, CDR1 is GTSNPN, CDR2 SVGIG (reference sequence). CDR3 residues: CAWSAGLEGEKLFF. In DNA form, the CDR3 reads TGTGCCTGGAGTGCCGGCCTGGAAGGCGAAAAACTGTTTTTT.

The V call is TRBV20-1, the J call TRBJ1-2; possible D gene TRBD1, 5 bases. This CDR3 comprises 10 residues. V lost 5 bases to trimming and J lost 10 bases, with 11 bases between them. The germline gives CDR1 DFQATT, CDR2 SNEGSKA (reference sequence). CDR3 region: CSAWDRAYTF. The CDR3 DNA is TGCAGTGCTTGGGACCGCGCCTACACCTTC.

The chain carries TRBV7-6 and TRBJ2-7, with 7 bases aligning to TRBD1. Trimming at V came to 1 base and at J to 3 bases, leaving 3 bases not matched to a gene. CDR3 size: 14 residues. CDR1 and CDR2 (germline): SGHVS, FNYEAQ. CDR3 sequence: CASSLDRGDYEQYF. CDR3 DNA sequence: TGTGCCAGCAGCTTAGACAGGGGAGACTACGAGCAGTACTTC.

The V and J genes are TRBV29-1 and TRBJ2-7; 7 bases align to TRBD1. V lost 4 bases to trimming and J lost 3 bases; unmatched junction nucleotides: 6. The CDR3 is made up of 13 amino acids. Germline CDR1 and CDR2: SQVTM and ANQGSEA. CDR3 protein: CSVAGTDYYEQYF. The CDR3, as DNA: TGCAGCGTTGCAGGGACAGACTACTACGAGCAGTACTTC.

The rearrangement uses TRBV6-6 and TRBJ2-1; D may be TRBD1 (6 bases). The CDR3 consists of 15 residues. Germline CDR1 is MNHNY and CDR2 is SVGAGI (reference sequence). Trimming took off 6 bases at V and 2 bases at J, with 14 bases between the two ends. As DNA, the CDR3 is TGTGCCAGCAGCCTCGGACAGCCCGCCTACAATGAGCAGTTCTTC. Translated: CASSLGQPAYNEQFF.

The chain employs TRBV10-1 and TRBJ2-2; the D gene could be TRBD1 or TRBD2 (5 bases each). Trimming left V 4 bases short and J 0 bases short, with 12 bases between. Germline V gives CDR1 WNHNN, CDR2 SYGVQD (reference sequence). The CDR3 contains 16 residues. The CDR3 here is CASSAGQNANTGELFF. The CDR3 bases are TGCGCCAGCAGTGCGGGGCAAAACGCGAACACCGGGGAGCTGTTTTTT.

This rearrangement joins TRBV30 to TRBJ2-1; tentative D call: TRBD1 (5 bases). CDR3 size: 13 residues. Germline-derived CDR1 and CDR2 are GTSNPN and SVGIG (reference sequence). Trimming took off 8 bases at V and 10 bases at J, with 21 bases between the two ends. The CDR3 bases are TGTGCCACCTTGGGGCAGGCCAATTTAGAGCAGTTCTTC. It yields the protein CATLGQANLEQFF. Drawing the rest from reference TRBV30 and TRBJ2-1, the complete variable domain is SQTIHQWPATLVQPVGSPLSLECTVEGTSNPNLYWYRQAAGRGLQLLFYSVGIGQISSEVPQNLSASRPQDRQFILSSKKLLLSDSGFYLCATLGQANLEQFFGPGTRLTVL.

The chain carries TRBV10-3 and TRBJ2-7, with D possibly TRBD2 on 8 matching bases. The V and J ends lost 10 bases and 1 base respectively, with 23 bases between them. This CDR3 has 16 amino acids. CDR1 is ENHRY, CDR2 SYGVKD, per germline. The CDR3 coding sequence is TGTGCCACGACGGGGGGGGGAGCGGGACAGTCCTACGAGCAGTACTTC. Its protein is CATTGGGAGQSYEQYF.

The rearrangement links TRBV18 to TRBJ1-1; D perhaps matches TRBD1 (6 bases). This CDR3 spans 15 amino acids. V was clipped by 4 bases and J by 1 base, with 13 bases between them. Germline CDR1 KGHSH, CDR2 LQKENI. The DNA for the CDR3 is TGTGCCAGCTCACTCTCGGACAGAGAGAACACTGAAGCTTTCTTT. Encoded protein: CASSLSDRENTEAFF.

V and J are TRBV6-5 and TRBJ2-2; TRBD1 matches at 8 bases. This CDR3 is 15 amino acids long. V was pared by 0 bases and J by 9 bases, with 6 bases of the junction left unmatched. Germline CDR1 and CDR2: MNHEY and SVGAGI. The CDR3 DNA reads TGTGCCAGCAGTTACTCGAGGACAGGGCGCAGGGAGCTGTTTTTT. It specifies CASSYSRTGRRELFF.

DNA for the CDR3: TGTGCCAGCAAAAGACAGATAAACACTGAAGCTTTCTTT. This sequence encodes CASKRQINTEAFF. The chain is built from TRBV6-5 and TRBJ1-1, with D tentatively TRBD1 (5 bases). V was pared by 7 bases and J by 2 bases, with 11 bases between. This CDR3 is built from 13 residues. The germline gives CDR1 MNHEY, CDR2 SVGAGI.

The genes are TRBV7-6 and TRBJ2-6; D gene uncertain. The ends were cut back, 2 bases at V and 7 bases at J, with 9 bases in the middle. Germline V CDR1 and CDR2: SGHVS, FNYEAQ. The CDR3 is 14 residues long. CDR3 protein: CASSLILSANVLTF. The CDR3 DNA follows: TGTGCCAGCAGCTTAATACTCAGTGCCAACGTCCTGACTTTC.

The table lists this clone with a few counts. This chain uses TRBV28 with TRBJ2-7; no reliable D call. Deletions cut 2 bases from V and 7 bases from J, with 6 bases between. The germline CDR1 and CDR2 sequences are MDHEN and SYDVKM. This CDR3 is 11 amino acids long. The CDR3 protein is CASSLVREQYF. For the CDR3, the DNA is TGTGCCAGCAGTTTAGTGCGGGAGCAGTACTTC.

This CDR3 reads CASSRELGVDTQYF. The CDR3 DNA is TGTGCCAGCAGTCGAGAACTAGGGGTAGATACGCAGTATTTT. This chain connects TRBV6-1 to TRBJ2-3; D is tentatively TRBD1 or TRBD2 (5 bases each). CDR3 size: 14 residues. Between the trimmed V and J ends, which lost 5 bases and 5 bases, there was a span of 14 bases. The germline V gene encodes CDR1 MNHNS and CDR2 SASEGT.

CDR3 in amino acids: CASRVNHGGIQSVYQPQHF. The CDR3 coding sequence is TGTGCCAGTAGAGTTAACCATGGGGGAATACAGAGTGTTTATCAGCCCCAGCATTTT. This chain uses TRBV19 with TRBJ1-5; weak D call: TRBD1 (5 bases). V lost 6 bases to trimming and J lost 5 bases, with 29 bases between them. The CDR3 extends over 19 amino acids. CDR1 and CDR2 from the germline V gene are LNHDA and SQIVND (reference sequence).

The CDR3 DNA is TGTGCCAGCAGGGACTTCTCAGGGACCAAAAACATTCAGTACTTC. Translating it yields CASRDFSGTKNIQYF. The chain is built from TRBV27 and TRBJ2-4; D might be TRBD1 or TRBD2, each matching 5 bases. Germline CDR1 is MNHEY and CDR2 is SMNVEV (reference sequence). The length of the CDR3 is 15 residues. V was shortened by 6 bases and J by 2 bases, with 14 bases between the two germline ends.

This chain links TRBV5-1 with TRBJ2-3; 7 bases agree with TRBD2. The germline V gene encodes CDR1 SGHRS and CDR2 YFSETQ. The CDR3 runs to 16 residues. V lost 3 bases and J lost 2; bases outside the gene matches: 9. The CDR3 DNA sequence: TGCGCCAGCAGCTACCCCCCGGGACTACCCACAGATACGCAGTATTTT. Protein: CASSYPPGLPTDTQYF.

The chain uses TRBV6-6 and TRBJ1-4, with D unresolved. Germline V lookup: CDR1 MNHNY, CDR2 SVGAGI (reference sequence). The CDR3 totals 13 residues. V was trimmed by 5 bases and J by 7 bases, leaving 11 bases between them. CDR3 in DNA: TGTGCCAGCAGTCCCAACGAGGGTGAAAAACTGTTTTTT. It specifies CASSPNEGEKLFF.

This clone has only a few counts. The V gene is TRBV5-5, the J gene TRBJ2-3, with a weak D call TRBD1 (6 bases). The V gene's germline CDR1 is SGHKS and CDR2 YYEKEE (reference sequence). V was pared by 4 bases and J by 4 bases, with 10 bases between. The CDR3 loop spans 13 amino acids. CDR3 DNA sequence: TGTGCCAGCAGCCCAGGGGTGGCAGATACGCAGTATTTT. As protein: CASSPGVADTQYF.

The chain carries TRBV5-1 and TRBJ1-5, with 9 bases aligning to TRBD1. J was trimmed by 4 bases and V by 4 bases; bases with no gene match: 6. Germline V gene lookup returns CDR1 SGHRS and CDR2 YFSETQ. This CDR3 spans 15 amino acids. Written as DNA, the CDR3 is TGCGCCAGCAGCCCCCTCGGACAGGGGAATCAGCCCCAGCATTTT. Protein product: CASSPLGQGNQPQHF.

The CDR3 DNA follows: TGTGCCAGCAGCGACCGGGACGTCCCCAATCAGCCCCAGCATTTT. This codes for CASSDRDVPNQPQHF. The chain is built from TRBV21-1 and TRBJ1-5. TRBV21-1 is described as a pseudogene. This CDR3 has 15 residues.

This clone was observed a few times. The chain has TRBV5-3 and TRBJ1-5, with D unclear. Being an ORF, TRBV5-3 has a function that is uncertain. V lost 1 base and J 6 bases, leaving 2 bases between the germline ends. The CDR3 totals 11 residues. The CDR3 coding sequence is TGTGCCAGAAGCTTGAGTCAGCCCCAGCATTTT. Protein product: CARSLSQPQHF.

This clone has a handful of counts. V usage is TRBV5-4 and J usage is TRBJ2-2; no clear D. The CDR3 is 16 amino acids. The germline V and J ends were trimmed by 4 bases and 4 bases, with 17 bases remaining between them. Germline CDR1 and CDR2: SGHNT and YYREEE (reference sequence). The CDR3 here is CASSPSTKKATGELFF. CDR3 bases: TGTGCCAGCAGCCCCTCTACGAAAAAGGCCACCGGGGAGCTGTTTTTT. Together with reference TRBV5-4 and TRBJ2-2, the CDR3 gives the full variable domain: ETGVTQSPTHLIKTRGQQVTLRCSSQSGHNTVSWYQQALGQGPQFIFQYYREEENGRGNFPPRFSGLQFPNYSSELNVNALELDDSALYLCASSPSTKKATGELFFGEGSRLTVL.

This clone was recorded once. The chain is built from TRBV7-2 and TRBJ2-7, with a tentative D call TRBD2 (5 bases). Germline V gives CDR1 SGHTA, CDR2 FQGNSA. This CDR3 has 15 amino acids. Between the trimmed V and J ends, which lost 4 bases and 5 bases, there was a span of 18 bases. Here the CDR3 reads CASSSSGWETDEQYF. CDR3 bases: TGTGCCAGCAGCTCCTCGGGGTGGGAAACGGACGAGCAGTACTTC.

In DNA form, the CDR3 reads TGTGCCAGTAGTATAGAGGGGACTAGAATTCGAGAGACCCAGTACTTC. Amino acid sequence: CASSIEGTRIRETQYF. This chain joins TRBV19 and TRBJ2-5; 8 nucleotides match TRBD2. There are 16 residues in the CDR3. V lost 0 bases and J lost 4; bases outside the gene matches: 7. Germline loops: CDR1 LNHDA, CDR2 SQIVND (reference sequence). Looking up the rest from reference TRBV19 and TRBJ2-5 gives the full variable domain: DGGITQSPKYLFRKEGQNVTLSCEQNLNHDAMYWYRQDPGQGLRLIYYSQIVNDFQKGDIAEGYSVSREKKESFPLTVTSAQKNPTAFYLCASSIEGTRIRETQYFGPGTRLLVL.